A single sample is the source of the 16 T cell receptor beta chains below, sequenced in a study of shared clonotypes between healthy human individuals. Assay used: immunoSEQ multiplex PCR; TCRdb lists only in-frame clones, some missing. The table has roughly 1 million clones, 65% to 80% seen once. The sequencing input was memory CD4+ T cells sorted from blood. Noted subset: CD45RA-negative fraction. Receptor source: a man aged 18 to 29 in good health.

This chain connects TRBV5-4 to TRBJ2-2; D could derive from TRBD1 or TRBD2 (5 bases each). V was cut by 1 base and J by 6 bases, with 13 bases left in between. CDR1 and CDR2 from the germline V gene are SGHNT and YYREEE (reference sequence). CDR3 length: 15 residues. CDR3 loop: CASSLYLRGAGELFF. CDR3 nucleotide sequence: TGTGCCAGCAGCTTGTACCTAAGGGGAGCCGGGGAGCTGTTTTTT.

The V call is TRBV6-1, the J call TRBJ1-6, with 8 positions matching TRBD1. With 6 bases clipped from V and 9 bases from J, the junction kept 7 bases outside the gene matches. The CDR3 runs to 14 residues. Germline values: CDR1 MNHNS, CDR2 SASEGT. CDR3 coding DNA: TGTGCCAGCAGCGAACAGGGGGGACGTTCACCCCTCCACTTT. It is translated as CASSEQGGRSPLHF.

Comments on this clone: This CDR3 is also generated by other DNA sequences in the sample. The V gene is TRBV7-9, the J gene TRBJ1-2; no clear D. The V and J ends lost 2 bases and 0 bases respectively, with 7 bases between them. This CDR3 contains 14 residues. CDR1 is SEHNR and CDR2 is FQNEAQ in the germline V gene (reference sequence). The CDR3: CASSLRAANYGYTF. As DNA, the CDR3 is TGTGCCAGCAGCTTACGTGCAGCTAACTATGGCTACACCTTC.

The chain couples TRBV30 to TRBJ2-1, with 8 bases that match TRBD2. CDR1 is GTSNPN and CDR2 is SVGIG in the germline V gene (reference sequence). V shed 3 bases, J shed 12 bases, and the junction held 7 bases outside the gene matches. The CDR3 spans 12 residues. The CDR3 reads CAWRGSSGRQFF. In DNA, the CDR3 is TGTGCCTGGAGGGGGTCTAGCGGGCGGCAGTTCTTC.

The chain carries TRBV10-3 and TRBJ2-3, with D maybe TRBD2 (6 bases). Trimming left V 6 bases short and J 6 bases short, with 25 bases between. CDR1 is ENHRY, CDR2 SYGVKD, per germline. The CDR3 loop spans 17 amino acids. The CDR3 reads CAIRADPGRGVSDTQYF. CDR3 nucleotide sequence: TGTGCCATCAGGGCCGATCCTGGACGCGGGGTAAGCGATACGCAGTATTTT.

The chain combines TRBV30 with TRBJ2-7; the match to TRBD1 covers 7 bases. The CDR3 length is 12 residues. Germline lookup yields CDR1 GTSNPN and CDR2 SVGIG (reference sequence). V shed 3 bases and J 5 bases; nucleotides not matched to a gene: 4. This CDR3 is CAWRTGFHEQYF. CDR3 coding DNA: TGTGCCTGGAGGACAGGGTTTCACGAGCAGTACTTC.

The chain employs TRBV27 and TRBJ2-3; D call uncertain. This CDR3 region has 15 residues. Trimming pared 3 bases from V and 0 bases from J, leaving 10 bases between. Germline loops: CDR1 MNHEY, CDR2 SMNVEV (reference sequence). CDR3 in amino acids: CASSLGRASTDTQYF. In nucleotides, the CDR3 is TGTGCCAGCAGTTTGGGCCGTGCTAGCACAGATACGCAGTATTTT.

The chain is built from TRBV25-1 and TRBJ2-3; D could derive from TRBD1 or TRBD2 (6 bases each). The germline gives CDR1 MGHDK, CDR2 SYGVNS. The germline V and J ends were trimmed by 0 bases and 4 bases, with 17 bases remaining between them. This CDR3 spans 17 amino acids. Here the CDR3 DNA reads TGTGCCAGCAGTGAATATGGGAGAGGGGGGTTCCCAGATACGCAGTATTTT. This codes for CASSEYGRGGFPDTQYF.

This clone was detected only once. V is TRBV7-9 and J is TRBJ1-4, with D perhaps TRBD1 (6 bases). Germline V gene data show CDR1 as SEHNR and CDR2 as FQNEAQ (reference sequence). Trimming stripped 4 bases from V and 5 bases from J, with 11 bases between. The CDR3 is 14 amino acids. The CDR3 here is CASSSYRENEKLFF. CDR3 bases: TGTGCCAGCAGCTCGTACAGGGAAAATGAAAAACTGTTTTTT.

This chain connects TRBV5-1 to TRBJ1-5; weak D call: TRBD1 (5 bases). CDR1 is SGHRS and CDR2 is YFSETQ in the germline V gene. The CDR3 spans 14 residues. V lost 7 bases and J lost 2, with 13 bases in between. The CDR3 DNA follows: TGCGCCAGCGCCCAGGGTTCGGGCAATCAGCCCCAGCATTTT. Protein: CASAQGSGNQPQHF.

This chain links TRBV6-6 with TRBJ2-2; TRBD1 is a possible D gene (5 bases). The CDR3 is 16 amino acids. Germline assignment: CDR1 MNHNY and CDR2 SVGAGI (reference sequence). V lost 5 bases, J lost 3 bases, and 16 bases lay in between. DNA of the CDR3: TGTGCCAGCAGTCATGCAAGTGGGGCAGACACCGGGGAGCTGTTTTTT. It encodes CASSHASGADTGELFF.

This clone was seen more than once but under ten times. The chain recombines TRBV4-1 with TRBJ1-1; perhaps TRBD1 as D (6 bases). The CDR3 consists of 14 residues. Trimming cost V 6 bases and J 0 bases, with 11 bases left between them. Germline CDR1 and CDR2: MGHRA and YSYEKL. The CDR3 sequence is CASRSGHLNTEAFF. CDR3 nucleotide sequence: TGCGCCAGCAGGTCGGGACATCTGAACACTGAAGCTTTCTTT.

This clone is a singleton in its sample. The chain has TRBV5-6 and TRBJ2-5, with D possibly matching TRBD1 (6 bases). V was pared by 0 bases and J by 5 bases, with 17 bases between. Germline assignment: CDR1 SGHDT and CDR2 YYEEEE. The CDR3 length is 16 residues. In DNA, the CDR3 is TGTGCCAGCAGCTTGGGGGTCTCCAGGGGTAGGGAGACCCAGTACTTC. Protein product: CASSLGVSRGRETQYF.

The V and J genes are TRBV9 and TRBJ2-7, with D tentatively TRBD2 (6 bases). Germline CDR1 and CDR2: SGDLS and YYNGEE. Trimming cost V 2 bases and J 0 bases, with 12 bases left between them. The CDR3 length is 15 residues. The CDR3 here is CASSVQADYSYEQYF. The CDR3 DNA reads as TGTGCCAGCAGCGTCCAGGCGGACTACTCCTACGAGCAGTACTTC. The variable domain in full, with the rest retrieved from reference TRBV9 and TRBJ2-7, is DSGVTQTPKHLITATGQRVTLRCSPRSGDLSVYWYQQSLDQGLQFLIQYYNGEERAKGNILERFSAQQFPDLHSELNLSSLELGDSALYFCASSVQADYSYEQYFGPGTRLTVT.

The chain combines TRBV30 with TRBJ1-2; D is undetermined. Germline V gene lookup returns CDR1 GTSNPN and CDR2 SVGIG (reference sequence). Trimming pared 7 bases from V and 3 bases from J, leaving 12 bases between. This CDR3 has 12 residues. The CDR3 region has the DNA TGTGCCTTCTCACAGACGGACTATGGCTACACCTTC. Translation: CAFSQTDYGYTF.

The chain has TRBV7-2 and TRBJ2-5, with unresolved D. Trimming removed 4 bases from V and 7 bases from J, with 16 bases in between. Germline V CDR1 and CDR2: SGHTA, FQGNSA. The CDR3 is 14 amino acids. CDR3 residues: CASSSGSNGLTQYF. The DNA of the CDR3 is TGTGCCAGCAGCTCCGGGTCTAACGGGTTGACCCAGTACTTC.